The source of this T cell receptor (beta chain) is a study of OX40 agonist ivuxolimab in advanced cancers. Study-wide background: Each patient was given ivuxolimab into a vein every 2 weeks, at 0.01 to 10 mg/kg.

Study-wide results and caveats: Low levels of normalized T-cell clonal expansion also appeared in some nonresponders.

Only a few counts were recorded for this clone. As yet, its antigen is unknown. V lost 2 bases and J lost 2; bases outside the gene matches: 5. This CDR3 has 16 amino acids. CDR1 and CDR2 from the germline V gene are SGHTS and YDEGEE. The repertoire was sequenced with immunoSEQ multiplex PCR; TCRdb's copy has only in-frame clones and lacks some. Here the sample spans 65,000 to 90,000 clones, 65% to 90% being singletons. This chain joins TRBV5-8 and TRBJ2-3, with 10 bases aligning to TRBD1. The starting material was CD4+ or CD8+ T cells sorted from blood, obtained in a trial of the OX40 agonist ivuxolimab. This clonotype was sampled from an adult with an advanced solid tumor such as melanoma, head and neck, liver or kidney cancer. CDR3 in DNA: TGTGCCAGCAGCTTCCGCGGGACAGGGGACACAGATACGCAGTATTTT. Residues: CASSFRGTGDTDTQYF.